This TCR beta chain was sequenced during a study of T-cell memory formation after mild COVID-19 (dated by TCRdb to 2020 to 2022). A note on the overall study: TCR sequence clusters from the two donors were found to be largely donor specific. In a couple of donors, T-cell clones that expanded and contracted after mild COVID-19 were followed by sequencing TCRalpha and TCRbeta repertoires longitudinally. Two young, previously healthy adult volunteers made up the cohort, one male and one female. The investigation overall reported the following: Clones that contracted from day 15 to 85 showed balanced CD4/CD8 phenotypes, whereas a second wave of clones that expanded from day 15 to 37 leaned towards CD4+. Contracting CD4+ clones turned up mainly in the CM and EM memory subsets, whereas EMRA was where CD8+ clones were enriched. The study covered only a couple of mild cases, and larger cohorts including severe cases with pre-infection samples were considered necessary. Whether the second-wave clones peaking on day 37 were SARS-CoV-2 specific was not confirmed. The detection of some responding clones in pre-infection memory suggests that pre-existing cross-reactive memory T cells joined the SARS-CoV-2 response.

Sequencing used an Illumina NovaSeq 6000. TCRalpha and TCRbeta cDNA libraries were built by 5'RACE with constant-segment primers, adding sample barcodes and unique molecular identifiers. Trizol reagent was used to extract RNA from every sample. The libraries were amplified in two PCR steps, and the second step added a second sample barcode and Illumina TruSeq adapters. The libraries were sequenced on an Illumina NovaSeq using 2 x 150 bp paired-end reads. From the authors' description of their analysis: Reads were demultiplexed and collapsed into UMI-guided consensus sequences with migec v1.2.7. Using mixcr v2.1.11, UMI consensuses were aligned to TRA and TRB V and J templates and then assembled into clonotypes. Clonotypes were classified as expanded or contracted when called significant by both edgeR and NoisET, with noise models trained on biological replicates. For edgeR calls, the thresholds were a false discovery rate-adjusted p below 0.01 and a log2 fold-change of 1. As an exploratory analysis of dynamics, PCA with hierarchical clustering was applied to max-normalized trajectories of the 1000 most abundant clonotypes. The CD4 or CD8 phenotype of responding clones was assigned using the separately sequenced CD4+ and CD8+ repertoires. Starting from the raw public reads, TCRdb applied fastp trimming at Q25, assembled clones with MiXCR and retained in-frame beta chains. A single entry per CDR3 protein holds the most common genes and DNA from its merged rows. The V and J calls shown here were made by TCRdb, not taken from the authors' results. The table for this sample lists some 290,000 distinct CDR3 sequences; around 15% of them were counted only once. In total, the top ten clones hold over 20% of the sample.

PBMCs were isolated by Ficoll-Paque density gradient centrifugation. Notes on this clonotype: It has no known antigen specificity. No qualities accompany the bases; no much larger clone lies one base away.

This clonotype was sampled from a young man who had mild COVID-19 (a few samples of this study predate the infection). The sample titles of this study are shuffled in the database, so cell type and time point are left out; the donor was told from shared clones. Material for sequencing was PBMCs or a T cell subset sorted from them (not recorded which).

The CDR3 loop reads CASSLGSGRNYEQYF. The bases read TGTGCCAGCAGCTTAGGGTCGGGCAGGAACTACGAGCAGTACTTC. The sequence links TRBV7-3 to TRBJ2-7; no D gene can be assigned with confidence. The junction carries 14 bases between V and J, which are trimmed by 2 bases and 3 bases respectively. Measured from the cysteine to the phenylalanine, the CDR3 is 15 residues long. Only the CDR3 part of the read is kept: 45 bases, read in frame from the first base. The germline V gene gives CDR1 as SGHTA and CDR2 as FQGTGA.